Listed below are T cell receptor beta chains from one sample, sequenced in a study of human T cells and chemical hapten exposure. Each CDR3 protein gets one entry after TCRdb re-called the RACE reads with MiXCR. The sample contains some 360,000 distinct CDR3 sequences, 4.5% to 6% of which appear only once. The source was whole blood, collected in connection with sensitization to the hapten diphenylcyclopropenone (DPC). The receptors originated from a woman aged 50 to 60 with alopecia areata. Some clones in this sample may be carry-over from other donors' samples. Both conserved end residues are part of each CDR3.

CASSLSWTGNEQFF TRBV27 14 TRBJ2-1
CAGGRVRTGELFF TRBV28 13 TRBJ2-2
CASSLRSASYEQYF TRBV27 14 TRBJ2-7
CASSFWSQETQYF TRBV6-6 13 TRBJ2-5
CASSQDRITGELFF TRBV4-3 14 TRBJ2-2
CSARDLNEAFF TRBV20-1 11 TRBJ1-1
CASSPGVAYNTDTQYF TRBV9 16 TRBJ2-3
CASSYRLPNTGELFF TRBV6-8 15 TRBJ2-2
CAWSAGGTYEQYF TRBV30 13 TRBJ2-7
CASSVEGGADTDTQYF TRBV9 16 TRBJ2-3
CSALTENRGGEFNSPLHF TRBV20-1 18 TRBJ1-6
CASSPQLAASGGYEQYF TRBV5-1 17 TRBJ2-7
CASSSRGYGQPQHF TRBV6-1 14 TRBJ1-5
CASRGGANVLTF TRBV2 12 TRBJ2-6
CASSFGDRENTEAFF TRBV28 15 TRBJ1-1
CSARQQGGSSPLHF TRBV20-1 14 TRBJ1-6
CATSRDHGPYEQYF TRBV15 14 TRBJ2-7
CASRDLGRDDTGELFF TRBV6-2/TRBV6-3 16 TRBJ2-2
CASSEYSGRATDTQYF TRBV9 16 TRBJ2-3
CASSGGQIVGYTF TRBV28 13 TRBJ1-2
CASSPLSAGGLADTQYF TRBV18 17 TRBJ2-3
CASRRGLAEETQYF TRBV6-6 14 TRBJ2-5
CASSLGEFPAELFF TRBV7-9 14 TRBJ1-4
CASSNDPGALDTQYF TRBV7-9 15 TRBJ2-3
CASSLGPSTDTQYF TRBV12-3/TRBV12-4 14 TRBJ2-3
CASSGAGVETQYF TRBV6-5 13 TRBJ2-5
CASSLLFSYEQYF TRBV3-1 13 TRBJ2-7
CASSYTGSEAFF TRBV6-5 12 TRBJ1-1
CASSHRAGTVTGELFF TRBV3-1 16 TRBJ2-2
CASSLETSGGAADTQYF TRBV5-1 17 TRBJ2-3
CASSTGGGDEQFF TRBV9 13 TRBJ2-1
CSATDLYPYEQYF TRBV20-1 13 TRBJ2-7
CSVKGPAGEKLFF TRBV20-1 13 TRBJ1-4
CSPQTGTDNEKLFF TRBV20-1 14 TRBJ1-4
CSAVSTSGGANEQFF TRBV20-1 15 TRBJ2-1
CASTTSGPEAFF TRBV28 12 TRBJ1-1
CASSLGTATEQFF TRBV7-9 13 TRBJ2-1
CASSKDRNSNQPQHF TRBV12-3/TRBV12-4 15 TRBJ1-5
CASSFGQTEAFF TRBV11-2 12 TRBJ1-1
CASSQGGRGLTKNTGELFF TRBV4-1 19 TRBJ2-2